The 3 T cell receptor beta chains presented below share a single source sample, sequenced in a study of T cell responses to AZD1222 COVID-19 vaccine. Here immunoSEQ multiplex PCR was the method, and the copy in TCRdb shows in-frame clones only, minus some. The table has about 150,000 clones, roughly 94% seen once; the top ten hold 1.3%. The specimen was peripheral blood, collected on day 0 of AZD1222 vaccination. The receptors here all came from an adult in good health.

This clone occurred once. V and J are TRBV19 and TRBJ1-4; 9 nucleotides line up with TRBD1. Germline V gene data show CDR1 as LNHDA and CDR2 as SQIVND (reference sequence). The CDR3 spans 15 residues. The J segment lost 6 bases and the V segment lost 7 bases, leaving 9 bases of the junction unmatched. This chain's CDR3 is CASKARGTGYEKLFF. In nucleotides, the CDR3 is TGTGCCAGTAAGGCCCGAGGGACAGGGTATGAAAAACTGTTTTTT. The entire variable domain, with the rest obtained from reference TRBV19 and TRBJ1-4, is as follows: DGGITQSPKYLFRKEGQNVTLSCEQNLNHDAMYWYRQDPGQGLRLIYYSQIVNDFQKGDIAEGYSVSREKKESFPLTVTSAQKNPTAFYLCASKARGTGYEKLFFGSGTQLSVL.

This chain uses TRBV27 with TRBJ2-7; 12 bases agree with TRBD2. Germline V lookup: CDR1 MNHEY, CDR2 SMNVEV (reference sequence). The CDR3 is 15 amino acids. V shed 6 bases, J shed 0 bases, and the junction held 3 bases outside the gene matches. CDR3 residues: CASRQTSGGSYEQYV. For the CDR3, the DNA is TGTGCCAGCAGACAGACTAGCGGGGGCTCCTACGAGCAGTACGTC.

The V gene is TRBV28, the J gene TRBJ1-6; TRBD1 might be the D (5 bases). This CDR3 has 14 residues. Trimming took 5 bases from V and 7 from J, leaving 12 bases between them. Germline V gives CDR1 MDHEN, CDR2 SYDVKM. CDR3 sequence reads: CASSAGTKNSPLHF. In DNA form, the CDR3 reads TGTGCCAGCAGTGCCGGGACCAAAAATTCACCCCTCCACTTT.